The 17 T cell receptor beta chains below come from one sample, sequenced in a study of shared clonotypes between healthy human individuals. The assay was immunoSEQ multiplex PCR, and TCRdb's table has in-frame clones only and misses some. This table holds around 2,000,000 clones, under 95% found once. Terminally differentiated effector memory CD45RA+ cells were left out of the naive CD8 fraction, which was CD45RO-negative and positively selected for CCR7. Sequenced sample: naive CD8+ T cells from PBMCs. These TCRs come from a man aged 18 to 30 in good health. Some clones in this sample may be carry-over from other donors' samples.

V gene TRBV9 combines with J gene TRBJ1-2; tentative D call: TRBD1 (6 bases). Germline CDR1 is SGDLS and CDR2 is YYNGEE. This CDR3 is 13 amino acids long. Trimming shortened V by 7 bases and J by 7 bases, and 17 bases separated the two germline ends. CDR3 region: CASGGQGTGGYTF. Here the CDR3 DNA reads TGTGCCAGCGGTGGGCAGGGGACGGGTGGCTACACCTTC.

The chain recombines TRBV28 with TRBJ2-7, with D possibly TRBD2 on 6 matching bases. The CDR3 loop spans 15 amino acids. In germline, CDR1 is MDHEN, CDR2 SYDVKM. The germline V and J ends were trimmed by 7 bases and 0 bases, with 16 bases remaining between them. The CDR3 region has the DNA TGTGCCAGCACCCCCGACGCGGGAAGCTCCTACGAGCAGTACTTC. This codes for CASTPDAGSSYEQYF.

CDR3 bases: TGTGCCAGCAGTGAGGGGCAGGGCAGCCACGAGCAGTACTTC. This sequence encodes CASSEGQGSHEQYF. The gene calls are TRBV2 and TRBJ2-7; D may be TRBD1 (5 bases). CDR3 length: 14 residues. From germline, CDR1 is SNHLY and CDR2 FYNNEI. V was clipped by 3 bases and J by 5 bases, with 14 bases between them.

The J gene is TRBJ2-7, the V gene TRBV11-2; no reliable D call. This CDR3 is 16 amino acids long. Trimming removed 0 bases at V and 0 bases at J, with 12 bases between. Germline CDR1 and CDR2: SGHAT and FQNNGV. The CDR3 region is CASSLDRGLLSYEQYF. DNA of the CDR3: TGTGCCAGCAGCTTAGATCGAGGTCTCCTCTCCTACGAGCAGTACTTC.

The genes are TRBV28 and TRBJ1-4; D remains ambiguous. CDR1 is MDHEN, CDR2 SYDVKM, per germline. The V gene lost 5 bases and the J gene lost 8 bases, with 24 bases spanning the gap. The CDR3 is 17 residues long. CDR3 coding DNA: TGTGCCAGCAGTCCCGTGGTGCAGATTGTGTCACACGAAAAACTGTTTTTT. This codes for CASSPVVQIVSHEKLFF.

The rearrangement uses TRBV9 and TRBJ2-5; D is uncertain. CDR1 SGDLS and CDR2 YYNGEE come from the germline V gene. This CDR3 has 13 residues. V was clipped by 1 base and J by 1 base, with 5 bases between them. The CDR3 DNA sequence: TGTGCCAGCAGCGTATGGCCCCAAGAGACCCAGTACTTC. This gives the protein CASSVWPQETQYF.

V usage is TRBV28 and J usage is TRBJ2-7; D remains unclear. The CDR3 runs to 12 residues. With 2 bases removed from V and 6 bases from J, the gap between germline ends came to 8 bases. Germline-derived CDR1 and CDR2 are MDHEN and SYDVKM. The CDR3 DNA reads as TGTGCCAGCAGTTTAGGGTCGTTCGAGCAGTACTTC. Translating it yields CASSLGSFEQYF.

Details on this clone: This sample includes further DNA sequences coding for the same CDR3. V usage is TRBV9 and J usage is TRBJ2-5; D gene uncertain. V lost 0 bases and J lost 2, with 5 bases in between. Germline CDR1 and CDR2: SGDLS and YYNGEE. CDR3 size: 13 residues. The CDR3 sequence: CASSVGRQETQYF. CDR3 in DNA: TGTGCCAGCAGCGTAGGTAGGCAAGAGACCCAGTACTTC.

This chain connects TRBV19 to TRBJ1-2, with TRBD1 matching 7 bases. V dropped 3 bases and J dropped 4; count of bases not matched to a gene: 8. This CDR3 is 15 amino acids long. The V gene's germline CDR1 is LNHDA and CDR2 SQIVND (reference sequence). CDR3 loop: CASSITRQGPYGYTF. The CDR3 nucleotides read TGTGCCAGTAGTATTACGCGACAGGGCCCCTATGGCTACACCTTC.

The CDR3 DNA is TGTGCCAGCAGCTTCGACCCCGATACCCAGTACTTC. Translating gives CASSFDPDTQYF. V usage is TRBV7-9 and J usage is TRBJ2-5; D uncertain. Trimming removed 3 bases from V and 8 bases from J, with 10 bases in between. The CDR3 covers 12 residues. Germline loops: CDR1 SEHNR, CDR2 FQNEAQ (reference sequence).

The CDR3 spells CASGGRNYGYTF. CDR3 DNA: TGTGCCAGCGGGGGGCGGAACTATGGCTACACCTTC. The genes are TRBV9 and TRBJ1-2, with D tentatively TRBD1 (6 bases). CDR1 is SGDLS, CDR2 YYNGEE, per germline. The V end lost 7 bases, the J end lost 2 bases, and 9 bases lay between the germline ends. This CDR3 spans 12 amino acids.

This rearrangement joins TRBV19 to TRBJ2-1; the match to TRBD2 covers 9 bases. V lost 5 bases, J lost 3 bases, and 2 bases stayed unmatched. CDR3 length equals 14 residues. Per the germline V gene, CDR1 is LNHDA and CDR2 is SQIVND (reference sequence). This CDR3 is CASSQAGGYNEQFF. CDR3 in DNA: TGTGCCAGTAGTCAAGCGGGAGGCTACAATGAGCAGTTCTTC.

Many counts were recorded for this clone. The rearrangement joins TRBV4-3 to TRBJ2-1; 10 bases are a match to TRBD1. This CDR3 has 15 amino acids. The germline V gene has CDR1 LGHNA and CDR2 YSLEER. J lost 6 bases, V lost 3 bases, and 5 bases had no gene match. CDR3 DNA: TGCGCCAGCAGCCAGGGGACAGGGGCGCCCAATGAGCAGTTCTTC. Its protein is CASSQGTGAPNEQFF.

The chain is built from TRBV9 and TRBJ2-7; D gene ambiguous. Deletions cut 2 bases from V and 3 bases from J, with 15 bases between. The CDR3 is 15 amino acids. The V gene's germline CDR1 is SGDLS and CDR2 YYNGEE. CDR3 region: CASSVTPGSGYEQYF. The CDR3 DNA reads TGTGCCAGCAGCGTGACTCCTGGGTCTGGCTACGAGCAGTACTTC.

V is TRBV29-1 and J is TRBJ2-2; the match to TRBD2 covers 8 bases. This CDR3 has 15 residues. The germline CDR1 and CDR2 sequences are SQVTM and ANQGSEA. V shed 6 bases, J shed 5 bases, and the junction held 11 bases outside the gene matches. The CDR3 loop is CSVERLATQTGELFF. The CDR3 nucleotides read TGCAGCGTAGAAAGACTAGCGACTCAAACCGGGGAGCTGTTTTTT.

V is TRBV5-4 and J is TRBJ1-1, with 10 bases aligning to TRBD1. V shed 5 bases, J shed 5 bases, and the junction held 6 bases outside the gene matches. The CDR3 contains 14 residues. The V gene's germline CDR1 is SGHNT and CDR2 YYREEE (reference sequence). CDR3 DNA sequence: TGTGCCAGCAGATCGGGACAGGGGTTTACTGAAGCTTTCTTT. Translation: CASRSGQGFTEAFF.

The chain recombines TRBV7-9 with TRBJ2-2; no clear D gene. Germline V gene data show CDR1 as SEHNR and CDR2 as FQNEAQ (reference sequence). Trimming pared 6 bases from V and 3 bases from J, leaving 11 bases between. The CDR3 totals 14 residues. CDR3 loop: CASRWPVDTGELFF. DNA for the CDR3: TGTGCCAGCAGGTGGCCCGTGGACACCGGGGAGCTGTTTTTT.